A single sample gave rise to the 8 T cell receptor beta chains below, sequenced in a study of cytomegalovirus exposure and HLA in healthy donors. 13 Jbeta primers and 60 Vbeta primers were used for the PCR. Generated by immunoSEQ multiplex PCR, the TCRdb table keeps only in-frame clones and is missing some. The data contain 150,000 to 200,000 clones, approximately 85% of them seen just once; the ten biggest clones take up 2% to 2.5%. Sample: PBMCs. Receptors were obtained from a woman aged 45-65 years in good health and CMV-seronegative.

For this clone: Compared with germline, one end of the junction differs, possibly owing to a read error. Written as DNA, the CDR3 is TGTTCCAGCAATGGGGAGGCTTACAATGAGCAGTTCTTC. It encodes CSSNGEAYNEQFF. The J gene is TRBJ2-1, the V gene TRBV7-9; possibly TRBD2 for D (6 bases). CDR1 is SEHNR and CDR2 is FQNEAQ in the germline V gene (reference sequence). The CDR3 has 13 residues.

V gene TRBV29-1 combines with J gene TRBJ1-4; D call uncertain. The length of the CDR3 is 14 residues. CDR1 and CDR2 from the germline V gene are SQVTM and ANQGSEA. Trimming pared 3 bases from V and 6 bases from J, leaving 14 bases between. This CDR3 is CSVELTGFDEKLFF. In nucleotides, the CDR3 is TGCAGCGTTGAGTTAACCGGGTTTGATGAAAAACTGTTTTTT. Drawing the rest from reference TRBV29-1 and TRBJ1-4, the complete variable domain is SAVISQKPSRDICQRGTSLTIQCQVDSQVTMMFWYRQQPGQSLTLIATANQGSEATYESGFVIDKFPISRPNLTFSTLTVSNMSPEDSSIYLCSVELTGFDEKLFFGSGTQLSVL.

The rearrangement joins TRBV7-8 to TRBJ1-1, with no clear D. CDR3 length: 15 residues. V was clipped by 4 bases and J by 0 bases, with 12 bases between them. From germline, CDR1 is SGHVS and CDR2 FQNEAQ. The CDR3 reads CASSSEGSMNTEAFF. Written as DNA, the CDR3 is TGTGCCAGCAGCTCGGAGGGATCAATGAACACTGAAGCTTTCTTT.

J is TRBJ1-1 and V is TRBV4-3; 7 bases agree with TRBD1. The V gene's germline CDR1 is LGHNA and CDR2 YSLEER. CDR3 length equals 15 residues. V gave up 4 bases and J gave up 1 base; unmatched junction bases: 6. CDR3 region: CASSPSGTENTEAFF. The CDR3 DNA follows: TGCGCCAGCAGCCCTTCCGGGACAGAGAACACTGAAGCTTTCTTT.

The table lists this clone with a count of one. The chain links TRBV4-1 to TRBJ2-5; 8 nucleotides line up with TRBD2. Gene TRBJ2-7 matches the end of the DNA better, so the J call may be wrong. This CDR3 is built from 16 residues. Per the germline V gene, CDR1 is MGHRA and CDR2 is YSYEKL. CDR3 in amino acids: CASSQELAVSSYEQYF. In DNA, the CDR3 is TGCGCCAGCAGCCAAGAACTAGCGGTTAGCTCCTACGAGCAGTACTTC.

The chain joins TRBV6-6 to TRBJ1-5, with 8 positions matching TRBD1. CDR1 and CDR2 from the germline V gene are MNHNY and SVGAGI (reference sequence). This CDR3 region has 15 residues. Trimming at V came to 6 bases and at J to 1 base, leaving 5 bases not matched to a gene. DNA for the CDR3: TGTGCCAGCAGGGGACAGGATTTCAGCAATCAGCCCCAGCATTTT. This translates into CASRGQDFSNQPQHF.

The V and J genes are TRBV30 and TRBJ1-4; D may be TRBD1 (5 bases). V lost 1 base and J 5 bases, leaving 8 bases between the germline ends. The germline V gene has CDR1 GTSNPN and CDR2 SVGIG (reference sequence). This CDR3 spans 13 amino acids. CDR3 nucleotides: TGTGCCTGGAGTGGGCAGGGAAATGAAAAACTGTTTTTT. Translation gives CAWSGQGNEKLFF.

The rearrangement uses TRBV19 and TRBJ1-5, with D uncertain. The germline V and J ends were trimmed by 10 bases and 9 bases, with 16 bases remaining between them. This CDR3 is built from 12 residues. Germline V gives CDR1 LNHDA, CDR2 SQIVND (reference sequence). This chain's CDR3 is CATQFGLGPQHF. The CDR3 bases are TGTGCCACCCAGTTTGGCCTTGGGCCCCAGCATTTT. Full variable domain (remainder filled in from reference TRBV19 and TRBJ1-5): DGGITQSPKYLFRKEGQNVTLSCEQNLNHDAMYWYRQDPGQGLRLIYYSQIVNDFQKGDIAEGYSVSREKKESFPLTVTSAQKNPTAFYLCATQFGLGPQHFGDGTRLSIL.